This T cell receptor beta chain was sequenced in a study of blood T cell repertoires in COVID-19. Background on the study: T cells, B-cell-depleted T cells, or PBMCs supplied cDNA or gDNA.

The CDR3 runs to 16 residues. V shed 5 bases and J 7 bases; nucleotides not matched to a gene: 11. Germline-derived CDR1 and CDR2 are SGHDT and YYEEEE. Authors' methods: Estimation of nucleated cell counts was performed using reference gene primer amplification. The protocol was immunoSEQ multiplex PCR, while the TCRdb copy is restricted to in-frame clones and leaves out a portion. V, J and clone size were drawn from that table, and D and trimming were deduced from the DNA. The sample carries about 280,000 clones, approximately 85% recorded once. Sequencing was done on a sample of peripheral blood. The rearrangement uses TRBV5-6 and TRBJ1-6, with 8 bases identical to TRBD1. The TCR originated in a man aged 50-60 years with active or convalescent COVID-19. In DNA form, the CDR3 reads TGTGCCAGCAGTTTCCGCAGGGGGCCACGGAATTCACCCCTCCACTTT. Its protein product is CASSFRRGPRNSPLHF. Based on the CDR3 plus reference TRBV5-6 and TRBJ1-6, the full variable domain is DAGVTQSPTHLIKTRGQQVTLRCSPKSGHDTVSWYQQALGQGPQFIFQYYEEEERQRGNFPDRFSGHQFPNYSSELNVNALLLGDSALYLCASSFRRGPRNSPLHFGNGTRLTVT.